This is a list of T cell receptor beta chains from one sample in a study of radiotherapy plus CTLA-4 blockade in lung cancer. Repertoires were generated with immunoSEQ multiplex PCR, while TCRdb's copy carries only in-frame clones and drops some. The table shows 50,000 to 60,000 clones, with approximately 80% occurring only once. This specimen consisted of peripheral blood, obtained from a patient treated with radiotherapy plus ipilimumab. Every receptor here comes from a human donor with non-small cell lung cancer whose response to radiotherapy plus ipilimumab could not be evaluated. CDR3s include the opening cysteine and the closing phenylalanine or tryptophan. The order of the fields is V gene, J gene, clone size, D gene, CDR3 protein, CDR3 DNA. The D gene is left open where the match is weak. Size values are once, few and many counts, or a class for expanded clones, and some rows have none.

TRBV6-6,TRBJ1-1,.,.,CASNGYRRLRTEAFF,TGTGCCAGCAATGGATATAGGAGGCTAAGGACTGAAGCTTTCTTT
TRBV5-6,TRBJ2-1,.,TRBD2,CASSLGILAGYNEQFF,TGTGCCAGCAGCTTGGGAATCCTAGCGGGGTACAATGAGCAGTTCTTC
TRBV10-2,TRBJ2-3,.,.,CATNPPLTASGTDTQYF,TGCGCCACCAACCCGCCATTGACAGCGTCGGGCACAGATACGCAGTATTTT
TRBV19,TRBJ2-4,.,.,CASIQNTGSRNIQYF,TGTGCCAGTATCCAAAATACAGGGAGTCGAAACATTCAGTACTTC
TRBV6-8,TRBJ2-7,.,TRBD1,CASRQTIRQGATYSYEQYF,TGTGCCAGCAGACAAACGATCCGACAGGGGGCGACTTACTCCTACGAGCAGTACTTC
TRBV28,TRBJ2-5,.,TRBD1,CASSSTGGTETQYF,TGTGCCAGCAGTTCGACAGGGGGGACTGAGACCCAGTACTTC
TRBV9,TRBJ2-7,.,.,CASSVSSGIEQYF,TGTGCCAGCAGCGTGAGCTCGGGAATCGAGCAGTACTTC
TRBV19,TRBJ1-6,.,TRBD1,CASSLGTANSPLHF,TGTGCCAGTAGCCTCGGGACAGCGAATTCACCCCTCCACTTT
TRBV6-1,TRBJ1-1,.,TRBD1,CASSGFTGGTEAFF,TGTGCCAGCAGTGGGTTTACAGGGGGGACTGAAGCTTTCTTT
TRBV5-4,TRBJ2-7,.,TRBD1,CASSSGTGVAYEQYF,TGTGCCAGCAGCTCAGGGACAGGCGTTGCCTACGAGCAGTACTTC
TRBV6-1,TRBJ1-1,few,.,CASSSAPTGAFF,TGTGCCAGCAGTTCCGCGCCAACGGGGGCTTTCTTT
TRBV7-6,TRBJ1-2,.,.,CASSYRVGGYTF,TGTGCCAGCAGCTATCGGGTTGGTGGCTACACCTTC
TRBV7-2,TRBJ1-2,.,.,CASSLEVSSTAPSGYTF,TGTGCCAGCAGCTTAGAGGTATCTTCGACAGCCCCATCTGGCTACACCTTC
TRBV5-4,TRBJ2-3,.,TRBD1,CASSLAGQGADTQYF,TGTGCCAGCAGCTTGGCCGGACAGGGGGCAGATACGCAGTATTTT
TRBV15,TRBJ1-3,once,.,CATSRDRGTGNTIYF,TGTGCCACCAGCAGAGATAGGGGTACTGGAAACACCATATATTTT
TRBV19,TRBJ2-6,few,TRBD2,CASSIGSGGGISGANVLTF,TGTGCCAGTAGTATAGGTTCGGGAGGGGGGATATCTGGGGCCAACGTCCTGACTTTC
TRBV2,TRBJ2-7,.,.,CASSGGGPREQYF,TGTGCCAGCAGTGGGGGGGGGCCTAGGGAGCAGTACTTC
TRBV7-2,TRBJ2-7,.,TRBD2,CASSLSLREAGEQYF,TGTGCCAGCAGCTTGAGTTTGCGGGAGGCCGGCGAGCAGTACTTC
TRBV4-3,TRBJ2-3,once,TRBD1,CASSQDPGQGADTQYF,TGCGCCAGCAGCCAAGATCCCGGACAGGGCGCAGATACGCAGTATTTT
TRBV7-2,TRBJ1-1,.,.,CASSLAGRVGTEAFF,TGTGCCAGCAGCTTAGCCGGCAGGGTCGGCACTGAAGCTTTCTTT
TRBV11-2,TRBJ1-5,.,.,CASSLTPGQPQHF,TGTGCCAGCAGCTTAACGCCAGGGCAGCCCCAGCATTTT
TRBV2,TRBJ2-7,.,TRBD1,CASRATGVGEQYF,TGTGCCAGCAGGGCGACAGGGGTCGGCGAGCAGTACTTC
TRBV2,TRBJ1-2,.,.,CASSEESIGATYGYTF,TGTGCCAGCAGTGAAGAGTCGATAGGGGCCACATATGGCTACACCTTC
TRBV7-2,TRBJ2-3,once,TRBD2,CASSLVPPAGVSTDTQYF,TGTGCCAGCAGCTTAGTTCCCCCTGCGGGGGTTAGCACAGATACGCAGTATTTT
TRBV27,TRBJ2-7,.,TRBD2,CASSLERGEYEQYF,TGTGCCAGCAGTCTCGAGCGGGGGGAATACGAGCAGTACTTC
TRBV7-9,TRBJ2-5,.,.,CASSQSVGARPSRETQYF,TGTGCCAGCAGCCAATCAGTTGGGGCTCGCCCTTCACGAGAGACCCAGTACTTC
TRBV28,TRBJ2-1,.,TRBD2,CASSFPSGLARGRVRNEQFF,TGTGCCAGCAGTTTCCCCTCGGGGCTAGCGCGTGGGAGGGTGAGGAATGAGCAGTTCTTC
TRBV28,TRBJ2-2,.,.,CASSSTNTGELFF,TGTGCCAGCAGTTCAACAAACACCGGGGAGCTGTTTTTT
TRBV11-2,TRBJ2-7,.,.,CASSSGIYEQYF,TGTGCCAGCAGCTCAGGGATCTACGAGCAGTACTTC
TRBV7-2,TRBJ1-1,.,.,CASSEQGRVNTEAFF,TGTGCCAGCAGCGAACAGGGTAGGGTGAACACTGAAGCTTTCTTT
TRBV19,TRBJ1-2,.,TRBD1,CASSIAADRVGYGYTF,TGTGCCAGTAGTATAGCAGCGGACAGGGTCGGCTATGGCTACACCTTC
TRBV9,TRBJ2-6,.,TRBD1,CASSGGTGGTGANVLTF,TGTGCCAGCAGCGGGGGGACAGGGGGGACTGGGGCCAACGTCCTGACTTTC
TRBV4-1,TRBJ2-7,.,TRBD1,CASSQVGGQAYEQYF,TGCGCCAGCAGCCAAGTAGGGGGACAGGCCTACGAGCAGTACTTC
TRBV27,TRBJ2-7,.,TRBD1,CASSLSTGGSYEQYF,TGTGCCAGCAGTTTATCCACAGGGGGCTCCTACGAGCAGTACTTC
TRBV5-1,TRBJ2-3,.,.,CASSRDSDTQYF,TGCGCCAGCAGCCGGGACTCAGATACGCAGTATTTT
TRBV10-3,TRBJ1-6,.,TRBD1,CATGDSSSYNSPLHF,TGTGCCACCGGGGACAGCAGCTCCTATAATTCACCCCTCCACTTT
TRBV5-1,TRBJ2-1,few,TRBD2,CASSWTSGGSEQFF,TGCGCCAGCAGCTGGACTAGCGGGGGGTCTGAGCAGTTCTTC
TRBV7-2,TRBJ2-1,.,.,CASWDGGATHNEQFF,TGTGCCAGCTGGGACGGAGGGGCTACACACAATGAGCAGTTCTTC
TRBV7-2,TRBJ1-2,.,TRBD1,CASSLLRDRGVTF,TGTGCCAGCAGCTTACTGCGGGACAGGGGGGTCACCTTC
TRBV2,TRBJ2-2,few,.,CASSEHGRNTGELFF,TGTGCCAGCAGTGAACACGGGAGGAACACCGGGGAGCTGTTTTTT